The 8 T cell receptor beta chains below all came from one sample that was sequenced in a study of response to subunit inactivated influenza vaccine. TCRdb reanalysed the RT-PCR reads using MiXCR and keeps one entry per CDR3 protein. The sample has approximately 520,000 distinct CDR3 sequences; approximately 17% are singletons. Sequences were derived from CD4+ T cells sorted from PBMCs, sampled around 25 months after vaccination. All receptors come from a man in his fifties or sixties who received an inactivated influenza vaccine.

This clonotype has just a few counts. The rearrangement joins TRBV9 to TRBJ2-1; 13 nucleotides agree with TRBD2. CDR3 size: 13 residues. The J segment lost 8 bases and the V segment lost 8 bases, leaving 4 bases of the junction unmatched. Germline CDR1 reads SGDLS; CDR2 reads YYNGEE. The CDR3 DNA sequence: TGTGCCAGTACTAGCGGGAGGGCGGATGAGCAGTTCTTC. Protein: CASTSGRADEQFF.

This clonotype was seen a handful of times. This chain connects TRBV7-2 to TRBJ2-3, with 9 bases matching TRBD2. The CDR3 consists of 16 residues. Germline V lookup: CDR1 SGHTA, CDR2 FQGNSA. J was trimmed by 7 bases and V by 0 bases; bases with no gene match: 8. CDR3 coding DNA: TGTGCCAGCAGCTTAGCGGGGCTAGCGGGGAGAAATACGCAGTATTTT. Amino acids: CASSLAGLAGRNTQYF. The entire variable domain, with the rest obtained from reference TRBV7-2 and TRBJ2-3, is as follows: GAGVSQSPSNKVTEKGKDVELRCDPISGHTALYWYRQSLGQGLEFLIYFQGNSAPDKSGLPSDRFSAERTGGSVSTLTIQRTQQEDSAVYLCASSLAGLAGRNTQYFGPGTRLTVL.

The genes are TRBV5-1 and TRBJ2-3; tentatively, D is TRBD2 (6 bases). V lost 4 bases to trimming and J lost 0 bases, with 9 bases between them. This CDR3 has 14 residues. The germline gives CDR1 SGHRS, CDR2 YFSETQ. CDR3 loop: CASSQAGSTDTQYF. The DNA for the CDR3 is TGCGCCAGCAGCCAAGCGGGTAGCACAGATACGCAGTATTTT.

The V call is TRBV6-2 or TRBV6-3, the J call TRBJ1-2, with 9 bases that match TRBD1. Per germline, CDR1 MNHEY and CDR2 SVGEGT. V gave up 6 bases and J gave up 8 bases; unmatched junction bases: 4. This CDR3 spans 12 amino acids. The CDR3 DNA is TGTGCCAGCAGAACAGGGGGCCGCGGCTACACCTTC. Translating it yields CASRTGGRGYTF.

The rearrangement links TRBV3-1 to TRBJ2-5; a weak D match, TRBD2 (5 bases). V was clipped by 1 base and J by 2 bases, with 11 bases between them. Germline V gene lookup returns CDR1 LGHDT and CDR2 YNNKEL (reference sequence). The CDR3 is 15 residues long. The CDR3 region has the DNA TGTGCCAGCAGCCAAGCTTTTCGGGGACAAGAGACCCAGTACTTC. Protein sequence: CASSQAFRGQETQYF.

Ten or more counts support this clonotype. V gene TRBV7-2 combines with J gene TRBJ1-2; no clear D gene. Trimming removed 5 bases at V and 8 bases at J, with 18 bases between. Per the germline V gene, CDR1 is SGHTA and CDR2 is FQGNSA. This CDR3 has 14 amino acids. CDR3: CASSGAGGRGGYTF. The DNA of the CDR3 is TGTGCCAGCAGCGGAGCCGGTGGGCGTGGGGGCTACACCTTC.

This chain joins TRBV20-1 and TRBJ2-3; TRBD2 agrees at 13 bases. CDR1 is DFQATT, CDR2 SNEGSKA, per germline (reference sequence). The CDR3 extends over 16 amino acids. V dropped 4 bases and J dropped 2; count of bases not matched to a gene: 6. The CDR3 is CSATGLAGRITDTQYF. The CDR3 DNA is TGCAGTGCTACGGGACTAGCGGGAAGAATCACAGATACGCAGTATTTT.

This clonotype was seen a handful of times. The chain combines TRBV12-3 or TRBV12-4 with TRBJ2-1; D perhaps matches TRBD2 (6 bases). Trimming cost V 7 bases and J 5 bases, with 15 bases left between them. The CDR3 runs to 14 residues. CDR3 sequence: CASTPGTPNNEQFF. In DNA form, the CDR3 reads TGTGCCAGCACCCCCGGGACTCCCAACAATGAGCAGTTCTTC.